The present TCR beta chain was sequenced within a study of OX40 agonist ivuxolimab in advanced cancers. Trimming removed 0 bases from V and 2 bases from J, with 3 bases in between. The CDR3 extends over 13 amino acids. Per germline, CDR1 SGHRS and CDR2 YFSETQ. TCRdb keeps only in-frame clones here, not all; method: immunoSEQ multiplex PCR. The sample includes around 80,000 clones, 80% to 90% seen only once; the top ten take less than 0.85%. This clone was recorded once. This material consisted of CD4+ or CD8+ T cells sorted from blood, taken in a trial of the OX40 agonist ivuxolimab. The V and J genes are TRBV5-1 and TRBJ2-1; D is uncertain. The clonotype was recovered from an adult with an advanced solid tumor such as melanoma, head and neck, liver or kidney cancer. Here the CDR3 reads CASSLVAYNEQFF. In DNA form, the CDR3 reads TGCGCCAGCAGCTTGGTCGCCTACAATGAGCAGTTCTTC.